Sequencing of this TCR beta chain was carried out in a study of blood T cell repertoires in COVID-19. Overall study context: Sites in the United States, Italy and Spain provided acute and convalescent COVID-19 samples.

Enrolled during active infection, Seattle patients were then followed longitudinally. Only one count was recorded for this clone. Per the study methods: Nucleated cell number was recorded as an estimate derived from reference gene primer amplification. Repertoires were generated with immunoSEQ multiplex PCR, while TCRdb's copy carries only in-frame clones and drops some. The V and J calls and the clone size are those of that table, but D and trimming were determined from the DNA. Among around 260,000 clones listed, more than 85% were seen once. Per germline, CDR1 SGHRS and CDR2 YFSETQ. The CDR3 has 12 residues. V lost 4 bases, J lost 6 bases, and 11 bases lay in between.

The receptor was isolated from a person aged 18 to 29 with COVID-19, enrolled during active disease. The chain has TRBV5-1 and TRBJ2-7, with D possibly matching TRBD1 (6 bases). Material for sequencing was peripheral blood. CDR3 in amino acids: CASSQDRFEQYF. The CDR3 nucleotides read TGCGCCAGCAGCCAAGACAGGTTCGAGCAGTACTTC.